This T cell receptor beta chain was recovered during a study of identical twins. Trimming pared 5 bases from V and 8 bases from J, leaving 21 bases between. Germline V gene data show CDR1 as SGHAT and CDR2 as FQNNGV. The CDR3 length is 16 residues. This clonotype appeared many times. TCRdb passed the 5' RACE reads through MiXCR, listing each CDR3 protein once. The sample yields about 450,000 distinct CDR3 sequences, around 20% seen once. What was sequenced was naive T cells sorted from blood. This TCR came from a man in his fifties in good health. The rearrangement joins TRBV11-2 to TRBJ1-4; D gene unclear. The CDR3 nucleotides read TGTGCCAGCAGCCAAAGTCGCGGTATTGGCGTCGAAAAACTGTTTTTT. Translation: CASSQSRGIGVEKLFF.